This T cell receptor (beta chain) came from a study of glioma-infiltrating T cells after dendritic cell vaccination. Looking at the study overall: Dendritic cell vaccination trial patients had either newly diagnosed or recurrent glioblastoma.

This clone was picked up a small number of times. Selection required adequate fresh-frozen tumor tissue plus more than two years' survival data. PBMC sampling occurred before vaccination, two weeks after the third dose, and at progression. Amplification used 60 V beta primers and 13 J beta primers. Assay used: immunoSEQ multiplex PCR; TCRdb lists only in-frame clones, some missing. The sample includes around 90,000 clones, approximately 81% of them seen just once. This CDR3 is 16 amino acids long. The V end was cut by 0 bases, the J end by 9 bases, with 18 bases between. CDR1 is WNHNN and CDR2 is SYGVQD in the germline V gene (reference sequence).

The sample was blood, taken before dendritic cell vaccination. This TCR came from a human donor with glioblastoma. V gene TRBV10-1 combines with J gene TRBJ2-1, with D tentatively TRBD2 (5 bases). In nucleotides, the CDR3 is TGCGCCAGCAGTGAGTCGGGAGACCTTAATTACGGTGAGCAGTTCTTC. This sequence encodes CASSESGDLNYGEQFF.